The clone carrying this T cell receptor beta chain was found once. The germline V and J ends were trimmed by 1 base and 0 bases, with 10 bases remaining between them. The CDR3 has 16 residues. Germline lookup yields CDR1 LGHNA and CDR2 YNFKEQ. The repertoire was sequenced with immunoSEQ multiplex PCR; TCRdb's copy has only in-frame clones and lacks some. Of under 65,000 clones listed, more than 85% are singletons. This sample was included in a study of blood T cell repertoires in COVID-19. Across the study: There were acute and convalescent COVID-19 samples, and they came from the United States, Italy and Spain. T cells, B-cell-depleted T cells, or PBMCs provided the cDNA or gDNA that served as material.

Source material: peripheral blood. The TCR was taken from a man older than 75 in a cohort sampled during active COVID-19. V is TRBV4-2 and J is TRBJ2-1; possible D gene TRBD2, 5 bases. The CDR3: CASSQGGQSSYNEQFF. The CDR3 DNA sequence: TGTGCCAGCAGCCAAGGCGGGCAAAGCTCCTACAATGAGCAGTTCTTC.